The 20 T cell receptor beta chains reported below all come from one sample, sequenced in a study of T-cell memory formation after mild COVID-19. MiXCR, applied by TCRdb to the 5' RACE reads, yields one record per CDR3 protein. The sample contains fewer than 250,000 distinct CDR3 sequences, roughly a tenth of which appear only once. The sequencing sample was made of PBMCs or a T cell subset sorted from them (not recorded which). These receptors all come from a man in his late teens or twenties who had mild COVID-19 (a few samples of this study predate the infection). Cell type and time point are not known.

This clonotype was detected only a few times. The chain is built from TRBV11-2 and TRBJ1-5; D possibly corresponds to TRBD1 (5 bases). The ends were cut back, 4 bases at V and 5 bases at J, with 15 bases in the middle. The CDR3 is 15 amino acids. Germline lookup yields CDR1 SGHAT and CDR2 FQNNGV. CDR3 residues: CASSSGPLGHQPQHF. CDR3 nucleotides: TGTGCCAGCAGCTCGGGACCTCTAGGGCATCAGCCCCAGCATTTT.

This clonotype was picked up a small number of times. CDR3 nucleotide sequence: TGCAGCGTTGTACAGGGCTCCTCTGGAAACACCATATATTTT. It yields the protein CSVVQGSSGNTIYF. This chain uses TRBV29-1 with TRBJ1-3, with TRBD1 as a possible D gene (6 bases). Germline CDR1 is SQVTM and CDR2 is ANQGSEA. This CDR3 region has 14 residues. Trimming shortened V by 4 bases and J by 0 bases, and 10 bases separated the two germline ends.

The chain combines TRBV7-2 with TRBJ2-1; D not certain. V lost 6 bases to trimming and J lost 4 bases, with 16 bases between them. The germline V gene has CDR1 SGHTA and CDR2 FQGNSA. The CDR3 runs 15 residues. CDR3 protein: CASSPQVGSYNEQFF. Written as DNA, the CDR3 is TGTGCCAGCAGTCCTCAGGTTGGGTCATACAATGAGCAGTTCTTC.

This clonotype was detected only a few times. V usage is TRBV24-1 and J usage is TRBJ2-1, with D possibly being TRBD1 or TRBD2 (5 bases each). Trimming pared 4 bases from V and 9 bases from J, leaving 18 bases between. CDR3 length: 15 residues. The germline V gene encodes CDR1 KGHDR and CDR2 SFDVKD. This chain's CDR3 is CATSEPGHRDGEQFF. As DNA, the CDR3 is TGTGCCACCAGTGAACCCGGCCATAGGGACGGTGAGCAGTTCTTC.

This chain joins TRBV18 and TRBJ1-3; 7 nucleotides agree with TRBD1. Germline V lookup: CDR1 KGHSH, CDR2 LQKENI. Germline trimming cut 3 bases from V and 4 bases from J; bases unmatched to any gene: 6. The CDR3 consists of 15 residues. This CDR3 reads CASSPEQGTGNTIYF. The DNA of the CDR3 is TGTGCCAGCTCACCTGAACAGGGGACCGGAAACACCATATATTTT.

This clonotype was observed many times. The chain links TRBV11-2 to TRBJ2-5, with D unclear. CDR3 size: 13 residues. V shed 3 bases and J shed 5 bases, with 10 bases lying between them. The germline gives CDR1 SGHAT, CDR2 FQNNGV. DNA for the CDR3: TGTGCCAGCAGCTTGAGTCAGGTGGAGACCCAGTACTTC. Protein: CASSLSQVETQYF.

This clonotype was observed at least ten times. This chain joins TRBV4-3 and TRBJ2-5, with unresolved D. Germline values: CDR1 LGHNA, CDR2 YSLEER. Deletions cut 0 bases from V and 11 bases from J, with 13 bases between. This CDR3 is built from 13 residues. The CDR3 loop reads CASSQETWGTQYF. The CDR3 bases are TGCGCCAGCAGCCAAGAAACTTGGGGAACGCAGTACTTC.

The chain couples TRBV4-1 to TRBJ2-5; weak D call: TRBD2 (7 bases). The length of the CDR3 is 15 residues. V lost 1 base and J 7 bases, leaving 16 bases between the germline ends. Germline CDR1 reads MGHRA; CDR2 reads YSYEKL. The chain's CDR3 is CASSQVAIRGGTQYF. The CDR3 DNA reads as TGCGCCAGCAGCCAAGTCGCAATTAGGGGGGGGACCCAGTACTTC.

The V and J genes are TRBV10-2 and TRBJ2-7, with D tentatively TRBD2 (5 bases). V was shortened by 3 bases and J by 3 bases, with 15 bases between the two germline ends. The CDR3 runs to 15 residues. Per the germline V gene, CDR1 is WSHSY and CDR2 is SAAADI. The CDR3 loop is CASSDPSGLFYEQYF. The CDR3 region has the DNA TGCGCCAGCAGTGACCCTAGTGGACTCTTCTACGAGCAGTACTTC.

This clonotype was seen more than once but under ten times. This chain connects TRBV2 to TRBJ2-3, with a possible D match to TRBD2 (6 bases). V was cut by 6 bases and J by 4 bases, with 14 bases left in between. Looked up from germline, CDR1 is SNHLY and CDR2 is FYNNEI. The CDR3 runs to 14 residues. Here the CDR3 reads CASSGLIGPDTQYF. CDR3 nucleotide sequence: TGTGCCAGCAGCGGACTAATAGGCCCAGATACGCAGTATTTT.

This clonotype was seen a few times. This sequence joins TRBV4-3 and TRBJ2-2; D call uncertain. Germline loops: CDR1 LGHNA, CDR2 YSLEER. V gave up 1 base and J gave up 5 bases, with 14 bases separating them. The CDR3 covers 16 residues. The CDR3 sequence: CASSQATNMGTGELFF. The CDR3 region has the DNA TGCGCCAGCAGCCAAGCGACAAACATGGGGACCGGGGAGCTGTTTTTT.

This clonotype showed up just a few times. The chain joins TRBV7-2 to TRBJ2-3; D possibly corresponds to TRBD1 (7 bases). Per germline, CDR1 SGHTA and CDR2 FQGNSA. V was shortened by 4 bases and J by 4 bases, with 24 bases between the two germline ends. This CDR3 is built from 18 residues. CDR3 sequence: CASSSGPSGGMVADTQYF. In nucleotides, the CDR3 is TGTGCCAGCAGCTCGGGGCCCTCAGGGGGGATGGTGGCAGATACGCAGTATTTT. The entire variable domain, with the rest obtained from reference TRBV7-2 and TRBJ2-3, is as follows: GAGVSQSPSNKVTEKGKDVELRCDPISGHTALYWYRQSLGQGLEFLIYFQGNSAPDKSGLPSDRFSAERTGGSVSTLTIQRTQQEDSAVYLCASSSGPSGGMVADTQYFGPGTRLTVL.

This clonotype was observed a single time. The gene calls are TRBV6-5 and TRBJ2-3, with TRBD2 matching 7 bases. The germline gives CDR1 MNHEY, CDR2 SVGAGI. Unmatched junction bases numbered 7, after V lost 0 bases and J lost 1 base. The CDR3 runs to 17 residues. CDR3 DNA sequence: TGTGCCAGCAGTTACTCGTCCGGGGGGTTCGGCACAGATACGCAGTATTTT. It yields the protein CASSYSSGGFGTDTQYF.

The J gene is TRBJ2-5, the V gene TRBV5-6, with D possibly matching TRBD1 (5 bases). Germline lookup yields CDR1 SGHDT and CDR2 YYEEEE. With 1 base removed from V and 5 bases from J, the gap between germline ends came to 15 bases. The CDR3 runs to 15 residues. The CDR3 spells CASSLNPGNGETQYF. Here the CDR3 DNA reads TGTGCCAGCAGCTTGAACCCAGGGAATGGCGAGACCCAGTACTTC.

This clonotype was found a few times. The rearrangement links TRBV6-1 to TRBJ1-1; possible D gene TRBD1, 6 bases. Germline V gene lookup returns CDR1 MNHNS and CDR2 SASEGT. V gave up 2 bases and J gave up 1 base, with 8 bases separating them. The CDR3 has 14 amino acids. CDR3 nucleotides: TGTGCCAGCAGTGAACAGGGGTCGAACACTGAAGCTTTCTTT. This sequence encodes CASSEQGSNTEAFF.

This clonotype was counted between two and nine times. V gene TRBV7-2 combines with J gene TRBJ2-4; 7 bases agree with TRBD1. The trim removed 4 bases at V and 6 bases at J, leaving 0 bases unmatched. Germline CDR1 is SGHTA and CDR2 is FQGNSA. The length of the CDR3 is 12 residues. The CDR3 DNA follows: TGTGCCAGCAGCTCAGGGGGAAACATTCAGTACTTC. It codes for CASSSGGNIQYF.

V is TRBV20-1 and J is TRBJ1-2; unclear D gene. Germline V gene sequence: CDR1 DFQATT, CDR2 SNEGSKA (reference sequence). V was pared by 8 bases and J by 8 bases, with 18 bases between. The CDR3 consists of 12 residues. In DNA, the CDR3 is TGCAGTTCCCGGACTGAGTATGCCGGCTACACCTTC. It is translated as CSSRTEYAGYTF.

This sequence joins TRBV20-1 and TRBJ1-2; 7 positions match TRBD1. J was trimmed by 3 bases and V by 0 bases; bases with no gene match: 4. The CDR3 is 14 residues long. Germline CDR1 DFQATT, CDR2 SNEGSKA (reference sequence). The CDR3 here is CSARETGRDYGYTF. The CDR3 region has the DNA TGCAGTGCTAGAGAGACAGGGAGGGACTATGGCTACACCTTC.

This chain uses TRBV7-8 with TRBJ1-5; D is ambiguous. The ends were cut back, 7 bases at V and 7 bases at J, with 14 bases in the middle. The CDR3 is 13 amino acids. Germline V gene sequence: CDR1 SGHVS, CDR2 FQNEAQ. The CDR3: CASTPGVWQPQHF. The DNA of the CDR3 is TGTGCCAGCACCCCGGGAGTCTGGCAGCCCCAGCATTTT.

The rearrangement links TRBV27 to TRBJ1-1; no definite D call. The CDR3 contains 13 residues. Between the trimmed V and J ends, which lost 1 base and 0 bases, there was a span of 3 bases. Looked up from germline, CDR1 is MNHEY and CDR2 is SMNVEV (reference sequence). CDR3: CASSLFVNTEAFF. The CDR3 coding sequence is TGTGCCAGCAGTTTATTTGTGAACACTGAAGCTTTCTTT.